Listed below are T cell receptor beta chains from one sample, sequenced in a study of Graves' ophthalmopathy and Graves' hyperthyroidism. TCRdb independently ran MiXCR on the multiplex PCR reads; one entry per CDR3 protein. The data contain about 220,000 distinct CDR3 sequences, about 22% of them singletons. The sample taken for sequencing was peripheral blood. All receptors derive from a woman aged 50 to 65 with Graves' ophthalmopathy. Both conserved end residues are part of each CDR3. D genes are given only for firm matches. Size tells how often a clone was seen (once, few, many) or the class of an expanded clone, and some rows leave it out.

>.|TRBV6-2/TRBV6-3|18|TRBJ2-7|.
CASSYLYSDGVSSYEQYF
TGTGCCAGCAGTTACTTATATTCTGACGGAGTGAGCTCCTACGAGCAGTACTTC
>TRBD1|TRBV4-1|14|TRBJ2-5|.
CASSQGDRQETQYF
TGCGCCAGCAGCCAAGGGGACAGACAAGAGACCCAGTACTTC
>.|TRBV28|19|TRBJ1-2|many
CASSTPFGGLGDANYGYTF
TGTGCCAGCAGTACTCCATTCGGTGGTTTAGGGGACGCTAACTATGGCTACACCTTC
>.|TRBV24-1|15|TRBJ1-6|many
CATSDLQLDDSPLHF
TGTGCCACCAGTGATTTGCAGTTGGACGATTCACCCCTCCACTTT
>.|TRBV6-2/TRBV6-3|15|TRBJ1-1|.
CASSYSIGVRVKAFF
TGTGCCAGCAGTTACTCGATAGGAGTTCGGGTTAAGGCTTTCTTT
>TRBD2|TRBV7-3|16|TRBJ2-2|.
CASSKSGRAPTGELFF
TGTGCCAGCAGCAAAAGCGGGAGGGCCCCAACCGGGGAGCTGTTTTTT
>TRBD1|TRBV10-3|14|TRBJ1-5|.
CAISPGQINQPQHF
TGTGCCATCAGTCCGGGACAGATTAATCAGCCCCAGCATTTT
>.|TRBV29-1|14|TRBJ2-2|.
CSVLQHGNTGELFF
TGCAGCGTTTTACAACACGGGAACACCGGGGAGCTGTTTTTT
>.|TRBV6-5|15|TRBJ2-7|once
CASSYEGGISYEQYF
TGTGCCAGCAGCTACGAGGGCGGGATCTCCTACGAGCAGTACTTC
>.|TRBV18|13|TRBJ2-5|many
CASSPYAKETQYF
TGTGCCAGCTCACCGTACGCGAAAGAGACCCAGTACTTC